This entry concerns a single T cell receptor (beta chain). The antigen is not known. Researchers ran the PCR with 60 Vbeta and 13 Jbeta primers. Sequencing was performed with immunoSEQ multiplex PCR; in TCRdb, only in-frame clones are kept and a portion is missing. The sample lists 150,000 to 190,000 clones, around 84% occurring once. The data were taken from a study of cytomegalovirus exposure and HLA in healthy donors. Study at large: There were roughly 120 million unique TCR beta sequences, drawn from about 200 million T cells, in an earlier analysis.

The V gene lost 4 bases and the J gene lost 7 bases, with 20 bases spanning the gap. Looked up from germline, CDR1 is SGHTS and CDR2 is YDEGEE. This CDR3 is 15 amino acids long. Study-level results: An ancestry cluster, one associated with Asian ancestry, reportedly showed fewer N-insertions than the 666-donor mean in a later analysis. In a later analysis, HLA-associated TCR beta chains were more clonally expanded than equally common others. Most TCR sequences showed up rarely, but some public TCRs showed up in many donors.

This clonotype was sampled from a woman between 18 and 30 years old in good health and CMV-seronegative. The sequenced sample consisted of PBMCs. The chain joins TRBV5-8 to TRBJ2-5; the D is unclear. The CDR3 nucleotides read TGTGCCAGCAGCATCCCGCCCACCCAATTCGGGACCCAGTACTTC. Its protein product is CASSIPPTQFGTQYF. The whole variable domain, filled in from reference TRBV5-8 and TRBJ2-5, reads EAGVTQSPTHLIKTRGQQATLRCSPISGHTSVYWYQQALGLGLQFLLWYDEGEERNRGNFPPRFSGRQFPNYSSELNVNALELEDSALYLCASSIPPTQFGTQYFGPGTRLLVL.